Listed below are T cell receptor beta chains from one sample, sequenced in a study of T cell changes during pregnancy in multiple sclerosis. Repertoires were generated with immunoSEQ multiplex PCR, while TCRdb's copy carries only in-frame clones and drops some. Of approximately 130,000 clones in the sample, around 93% were seen once. Source: peripheral blood, taken before pregnancy. The receptors derive from a female donor with multiple sclerosis, enrolled in a pregnancy study. CDR3s include the opening cysteine and the closing phenylalanine or tryptophan. The order of the fields is J gene, clone size, V gene, D gene, CDR3 protein, CDR3 DNA. A D gene is named only where the DNA matches it firmly. Not all rows give a size; the values are once, few, many and, for expanded clones, a class.

j_call: TRBJ1-2; clone_size: -; v_call: TRBV2; d_call: TRBD1; cdr3_aa: CASRTTGGIYGYTF; cdr3_nt: TGTGCCAGCAGGACAACAGGGGGGATCTATGGCTACACCTTC
j_call: TRBJ1-2; clone_size: -; v_call: TRBV27; d_call: TRBD1; cdr3_aa: CATPPKGAGYGYTF; cdr3_nt: TGTGCCACCCCCCCGAAGGGGGCTGGCTATGGCTACACCTTC
j_call: TRBJ1-1; clone_size: -; v_call: TRBV29-1; d_call: TRBD1; cdr3_aa: CSVVRGPGTEAFF; cdr3_nt: TGCAGCGTTGTAAGGGGGCCGGGGACTGAAGCTTTCTTT
j_call: TRBJ1-1; clone_size: -; v_call: TRBV19; d_call: -; cdr3_aa: CASSKRNTEAFF; cdr3_nt: TGTGCCAGTAGTAAGAGAAACACTGAAGCTTTCTTT
j_call: TRBJ2-3; clone_size: -; v_call: TRBV6-1; d_call: TRBD2; cdr3_aa: CASSEGTSGSITQYF; cdr3_nt: TGTGCCAGCAGTGAAGGGACTAGCGGGAGTATAACGCAGTATTTT
j_call: TRBJ2-7; clone_size: -; v_call: TRBV30; d_call: -; cdr3_aa: CAFGTSSYEQYF; cdr3_nt: TGTGCCTTCGGGACAAGCTCCTACGAGCAGTACTTC
j_call: TRBJ2-3; clone_size: -; v_call: TRBV5-1; d_call: -; cdr3_aa: CASSSGQLSTDTQYF; cdr3_nt: TGCGCCAGCAGCTCGGGACAACTTAGCACAGATACGCAGTATTTT
j_call: TRBJ1-6; clone_size: once; v_call: TRBV19; d_call: TRBD1; cdr3_aa: CASTATGGDSPLHF; cdr3_nt: TGTGCCAGTACCGCGACAGGGGGTGATTCACCCCTCCACTTT
j_call: TRBJ1-2; clone_size: -; v_call: TRBV5-4; d_call: -; cdr3_aa: CASSRRQTYGYTF; cdr3_nt: TGTGCCAGCAGCAGACGACAGACCTATGGCTACACCTTC
j_call: TRBJ1-6; clone_size: -; v_call: TRBV9; d_call: -; cdr3_aa: CASSVVVADLHF; cdr3_nt: TGTGCCAGCAGCGTAGTTGTGGCAGACCTCCACTTT
j_call: TRBJ1-5; clone_size: -; v_call: TRBV2; d_call: -; cdr3_aa: CASSLRGQPQHF; cdr3_nt: TGTGCCAGCAGTTTGAGGGGGCAGCCCCAGCATTTT
j_call: TRBJ2-2; clone_size: -; v_call: TRBV11-3; d_call: TRBD1; cdr3_aa: CASSFRTGTDTGELFF; cdr3_nt: TGTGCCAGCAGCTTCCGGACAGGGACCGACACCGGGGAGCTGTTTTTT
j_call: TRBJ2-3; clone_size: -; v_call: TRBV5-4; d_call: -; cdr3_aa: CASSLASEIHTQYF; cdr3_nt: TGTGCCAGCAGCTTGGCCTCTGAGATACATACGCAGTATTTT
j_call: TRBJ2-7; clone_size: -; v_call: TRBV23-1; d_call: TRBD1; cdr3_aa: CASSQGQGAYEQYF; cdr3_nt: TGCGCCAGCAGTCAAGGGCAGGGGGCCTACGAGCAGTACTTC
j_call: TRBJ1-2; clone_size: -; v_call: TRBV10-3; d_call: -; cdr3_aa: CAISESRGNYGYTF; cdr3_nt: TGTGCCATCAGTGAGTCGCGGGGGAACTATGGCTACACCTTC
j_call: TRBJ2-2; clone_size: -; v_call: TRBV28; d_call: -; cdr3_aa: CASSPGGTGELFF; cdr3_nt: TGTGCCAGCAGTCCCGGGGGCACCGGGGAGCTGTTTTTT
j_call: TRBJ2-7; clone_size: -; v_call: TRBV28; d_call: -; cdr3_aa: CASSAPQGASYEQYF; cdr3_nt: TGTGCCAGCAGTGCCCCGCAGGGTGCGTCCTACGAGCAGTACTTC
j_call: TRBJ2-5; clone_size: -; v_call: TRBV30; d_call: TRBD1; cdr3_aa: CAWSPTGKETQYF; cdr3_nt: TGTGCCTGGAGCCCGACAGGGAAAGAGACCCAGTACTTC
j_call: TRBJ2-7; clone_size: -; v_call: TRBV14; d_call: TRBD1; cdr3_aa: CASSYGQDAYEQYF; cdr3_nt: TGTGCCAGCAGCTACGGACAGGATGCCTACGAGCAGTACTTC
j_call: TRBJ2-7; clone_size: -; v_call: TRBV29-1; d_call: -; cdr3_aa: CSVLTVSSYEQYF; cdr3_nt: TGCAGCGTTTTAACCGTTAGCTCCTACGAGCAGTACTTC
j_call: TRBJ2-5; clone_size: -; v_call: TRBV5-1; d_call: TRBD2; cdr3_aa: CASSLWGRGQETQYF; cdr3_nt: TGCGCCAGCAGCTTGTGGGGGAGGGGACAAGAGACCCAGTACTTC
j_call: TRBJ1-1; clone_size: -; v_call: TRBV10-3; d_call: -; cdr3_aa: CAISDRIMGMNTEAFF; cdr3_nt: TGTGCCATCAGTGACAGGATCATGGGTATGAACACTGAAGCTTTCTTT
j_call: TRBJ2-3; clone_size: -; v_call: TRBV4-2; d_call: -; cdr3_aa: CASSQVGGSGQGTYTQYF; cdr3_nt: TGTGCCAGCAGCCAAGTGGGGGGGTCAGGACAGGGTACTTATACGCAGTATTTT
j_call: TRBJ1-1; clone_size: once; v_call: TRBV29-1; d_call: TRBD1; cdr3_aa: CSVAGTESKNTEAFF; cdr3_nt: TGCAGCGTTGCCGGGACAGAGAGCAAAAACACTGAAGCTTTCTTT
j_call: TRBJ1-4; clone_size: -; v_call: TRBV11-2; d_call: -; cdr3_aa: CASSLRTNEKLFF; cdr3_nt: TGTGCCAGCAGCTTGAGAACTAATGAAAAACTGTTTTTT
j_call: TRBJ2-1; clone_size: -; v_call: TRBV4-1; d_call: TRBD1; cdr3_aa: CASSWGDRGANEQFF; cdr3_nt: TGCGCCAGCAGCTGGGGGGACAGGGGGGCAAATGAGCAGTTCTTC
j_call: TRBJ2-1; clone_size: -; v_call: TRBV5-5; d_call: -; cdr3_aa: CASAPQAPASYNEQFF; cdr3_nt: TGTGCCAGCGCCCCACAGGCACCAGCCTCCTACAATGAGCAGTTCTTC
j_call: TRBJ2-7; clone_size: -; v_call: TRBV7-7; d_call: TRBD1; cdr3_aa: CASSLDRVSEQYF; cdr3_nt: TGTGCCAGCAGCTTGGACAGGGTGAGCGAGCAGTACTTC
j_call: TRBJ2-7; clone_size: -; v_call: TRBV11-3; d_call: TRBD1; cdr3_aa: CASSLGGTGIREQYF; cdr3_nt: TGTGCCAGCAGCTTAGGAGGGACAGGGATACGAGAGCAGTACTTC
j_call: TRBJ1-5; clone_size: -; v_call: TRBV2; d_call: -; cdr3_aa: CASSEQPVPSKDQPQHF; cdr3_nt: TGTGCCAGCAGCGAGCAACCGGTCCCCTCCAAAGATCAGCCCCAGCATTTT
j_call: TRBJ2-2; clone_size: -; v_call: TRBV7-2; d_call: -; cdr3_aa: CASSLRTGGDTGELFF; cdr3_nt: TGTGCCAGCAGCTTGAGAACGGGGGGCGACACCGGGGAGCTGTTTTTT